Following are 5 T cell receptor beta chains from one sample sequenced in a study of OX40 agonist ivuxolimab in advanced cancers. TCRdb keeps only in-frame clones here, not all; method: immunoSEQ multiplex PCR. Of about 79,000 clones listed, 84% were seen once; the top ten hold about 0.51%. Sequenced material: CD4+ or CD8+ T cells sorted from blood, taken in a trial of the OX40 agonist ivuxolimab. The receptors shown here come from an adult with an advanced solid tumor such as melanoma, head and neck, liver or kidney cancer.

The chain carries TRBV30 and TRBJ1-3; D is undetermined. The CDR3 totals 16 residues. V was cut by 2 bases and J by 7 bases, with 21 bases left in between. Germline-derived CDR1 and CDR2 are GTSNPN and SVGIG (reference sequence). The CDR3 DNA sequence: TGTGCCTGGAGTCCTCGAGGGAGAGGCTATGGGAACACCATATATTTT. Translation: CAWSPRGRGYGNTIYF.

Here the CDR3 reads CASSLGRGTEKLFF. The CDR3 nucleotides read TGTGCCAGCAGCTTAGGCAGGGGGACTGAAAAACTGTTTTTT. J is TRBJ1-4 and V is TRBV7-8; TRBD1 agrees at 7 bases. With V trimmed by 1 base and J by 7 bases, 3 bases remained unmatched. This CDR3 is 14 amino acids long. Germline V gene data show CDR1 as SGHVS and CDR2 as FQNEAQ.

The V and J genes are TRBV7-9 and TRBJ2-7; 8 bases line up with TRBD1. V trimming: 5 bases; J trimming: 6 bases; junction bases outside the gene matches: 12. Germline CDR1 is SEHNR and CDR2 is FQNEAQ (reference sequence). CDR3 size: 15 residues. The CDR3 loop is CASSPRTGIRGEQYF. CDR3 nucleotide sequence: TGTGCCAGCAGCCCCCGGACAGGGATAAGGGGCGAGCAGTACTTC.

The sample holds a few counts of this clone. CDR3 sequence: CSVPTGWLETQYF. In nucleotides, the CDR3 is TGCAGCGTACCGACAGGGTGGTTGGAGACCCAGTACTTC. V gene TRBV29-1 combines with J gene TRBJ2-5; TRBD1 matches 7 bases. The trim removed 6 bases at V and 5 bases at J, leaving 9 bases unmatched. Germline loops: CDR1 SQVTM, CDR2 ANQGSEA. The CDR3 is 13 amino acids. Variable domain in full (rest from reference TRBV29-1 and TRBJ2-5): SAVISQKPSRDICQRGTSLTIQCQVDSQVTMMFWYRQQPGQSLTLIATANQGSEATYESGFVIDKFPISRPNLTFSTLTVSNMSPEDSSIYLCSVPTGWLETQYFGPGTRLLVL.

The V gene is TRBV19, the J gene TRBJ1-1; TRBD1 matches at 7 bases. Germline CDR1 is LNHDA and CDR2 is SQIVND (reference sequence). This CDR3 spans 14 amino acids. Losses at the gene ends were 9 bases for V and 4 bases for J; bases not matched to a gene: 11. DNA for the CDR3: TGTGCCAGCCGCCAGACAGGGTTCGCCACTGAAGCTTTCTTT. It encodes CASRQTGFATEAFF.